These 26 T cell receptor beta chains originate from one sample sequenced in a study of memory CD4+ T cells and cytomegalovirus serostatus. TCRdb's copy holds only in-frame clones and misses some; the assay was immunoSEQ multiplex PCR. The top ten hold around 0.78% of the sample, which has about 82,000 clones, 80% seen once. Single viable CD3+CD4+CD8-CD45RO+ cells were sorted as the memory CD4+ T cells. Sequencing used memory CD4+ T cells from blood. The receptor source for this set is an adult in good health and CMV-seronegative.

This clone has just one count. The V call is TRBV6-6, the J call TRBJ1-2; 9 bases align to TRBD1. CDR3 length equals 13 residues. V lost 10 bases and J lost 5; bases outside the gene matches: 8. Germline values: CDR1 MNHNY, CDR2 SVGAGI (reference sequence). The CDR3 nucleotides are TGTGCCATCACCCCGGGACAGGGATATGGCTACACCTTC. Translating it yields CAITPGQGYGYTF.

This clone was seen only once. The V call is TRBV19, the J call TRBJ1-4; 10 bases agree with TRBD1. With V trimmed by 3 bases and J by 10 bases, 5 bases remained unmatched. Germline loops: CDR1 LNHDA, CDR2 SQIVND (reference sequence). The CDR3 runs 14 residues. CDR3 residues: CASSIDRGPGKLFF. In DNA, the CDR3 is TGTGCCAGTAGTATCGACAGGGGGCCTGGAAAACTGTTTTTT.

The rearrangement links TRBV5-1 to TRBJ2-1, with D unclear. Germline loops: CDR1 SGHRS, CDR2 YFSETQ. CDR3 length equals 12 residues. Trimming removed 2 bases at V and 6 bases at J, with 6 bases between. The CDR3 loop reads CASSFSFNEQFF. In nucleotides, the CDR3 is TGCGCCAGCAGCTTCAGTTTCAATGAGCAGTTCTTC.

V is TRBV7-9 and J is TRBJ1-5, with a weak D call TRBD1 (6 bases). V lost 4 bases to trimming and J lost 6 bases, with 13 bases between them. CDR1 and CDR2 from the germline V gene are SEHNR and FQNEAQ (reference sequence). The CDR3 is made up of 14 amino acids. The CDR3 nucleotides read TGTGCCAGCAGCTCTAGAGGGGGGGCTCAGCCCCAGCATTTT. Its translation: CASSSRGGAQPQHF.

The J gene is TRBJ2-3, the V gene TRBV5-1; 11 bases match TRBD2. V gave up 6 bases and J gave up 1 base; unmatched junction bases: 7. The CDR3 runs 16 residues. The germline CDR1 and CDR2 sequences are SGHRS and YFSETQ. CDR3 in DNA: TGCGCCAGCACGGCTAGCGGGGGGTTTCGCACAGATACGCAGTATTTT. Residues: CASTASGGFRTDTQYF.

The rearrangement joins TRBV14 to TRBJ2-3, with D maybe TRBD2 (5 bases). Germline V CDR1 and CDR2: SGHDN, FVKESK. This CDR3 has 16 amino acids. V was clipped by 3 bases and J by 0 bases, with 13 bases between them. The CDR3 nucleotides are TGTGCCAGCAGCCATAGTCCAGGACTTAGCACAGATACGCAGTATTTT. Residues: CASSHSPGLSTDTQYF.

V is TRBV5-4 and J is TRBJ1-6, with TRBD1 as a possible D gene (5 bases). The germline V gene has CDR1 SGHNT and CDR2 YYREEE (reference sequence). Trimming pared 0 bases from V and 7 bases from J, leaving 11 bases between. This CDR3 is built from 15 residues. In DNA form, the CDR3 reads TGTGCCAGCAGCTTGGATCTAGGGGAGAATTCACCCCTCCACTTT. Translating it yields CASSLDLGENSPLHF.

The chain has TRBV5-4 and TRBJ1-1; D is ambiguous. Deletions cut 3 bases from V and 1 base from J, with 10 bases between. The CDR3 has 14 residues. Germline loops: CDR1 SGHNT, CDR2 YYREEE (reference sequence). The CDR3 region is CASSWLDGNTEAFF. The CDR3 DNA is TGTGCCAGCAGCTGGTTGGACGGGAACACTGAAGCTTTCTTT.

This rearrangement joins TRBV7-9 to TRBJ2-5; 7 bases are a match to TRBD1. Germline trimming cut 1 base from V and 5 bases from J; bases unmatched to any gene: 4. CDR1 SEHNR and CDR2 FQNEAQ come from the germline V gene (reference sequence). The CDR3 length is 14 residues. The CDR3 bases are TGTGCCAGCAGCTTAGAAGGGGGCTGGGAGACCCAGTACTTC. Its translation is CASSLEGGWETQYF. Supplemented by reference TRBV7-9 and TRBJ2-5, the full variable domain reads DTGVSQNPRHKITKRGQNVTFRCDPISEHNRLYWYRQTLGQGPEFLTYFQNEAQLEKSRLLSDRFSAERPKGSFSTLEIQRTEQGDSAMYLCASSLEGGWETQYFGPGTRLLVL.

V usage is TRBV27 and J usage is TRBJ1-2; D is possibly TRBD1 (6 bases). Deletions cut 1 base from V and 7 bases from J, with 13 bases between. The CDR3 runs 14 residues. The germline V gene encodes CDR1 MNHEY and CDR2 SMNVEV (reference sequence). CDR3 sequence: CASSLWVGGGGYTF. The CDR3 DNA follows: TGTGCCAGCAGTTTATGGGTAGGGGGAGGTGGCTACACCTTC.

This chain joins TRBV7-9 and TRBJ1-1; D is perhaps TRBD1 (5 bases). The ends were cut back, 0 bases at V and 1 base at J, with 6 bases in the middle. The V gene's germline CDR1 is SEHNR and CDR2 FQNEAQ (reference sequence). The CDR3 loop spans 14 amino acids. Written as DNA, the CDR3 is TGTGCCAGCAGCTTAGCTGGGGCGAACACTGAAGCTTTCTTT. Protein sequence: CASSLAGANTEAFF.

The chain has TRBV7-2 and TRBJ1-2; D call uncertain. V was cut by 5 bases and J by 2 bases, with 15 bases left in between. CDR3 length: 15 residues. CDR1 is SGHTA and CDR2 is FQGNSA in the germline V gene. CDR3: CASSQDSSSNYGYTF. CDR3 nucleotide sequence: TGTGCCAGCAGCCAAGACTCCTCGAGCAACTATGGCTACACCTTC.

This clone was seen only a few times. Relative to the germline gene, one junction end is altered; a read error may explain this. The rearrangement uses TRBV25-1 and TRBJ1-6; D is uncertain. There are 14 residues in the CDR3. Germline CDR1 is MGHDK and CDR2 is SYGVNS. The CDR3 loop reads CASSVRAYYSPLHF. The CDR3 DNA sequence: TGTGCCAGCAGTGTCCGGGCCTATTATTCACCCCTCCACTTT. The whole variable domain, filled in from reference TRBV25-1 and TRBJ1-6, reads EADIYQTPRYLVIGTGKKITLECSQTMGHDKMYWYQQDPGMELHLIHYSYGVNSTEKGDLSSESTVSRIRTEHFPLTLESARPSHTSQYLCASSVRAYYSPLHFGNGTRLTVT.

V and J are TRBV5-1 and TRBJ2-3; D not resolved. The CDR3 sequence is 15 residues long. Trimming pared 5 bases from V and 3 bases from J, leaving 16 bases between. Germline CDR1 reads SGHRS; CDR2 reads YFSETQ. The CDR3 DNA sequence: TGCGCCAGCAGTCTCTTGGGCTACGGAACAGATACGCAGTATTTT. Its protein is CASSLLGYGTDTQYF.

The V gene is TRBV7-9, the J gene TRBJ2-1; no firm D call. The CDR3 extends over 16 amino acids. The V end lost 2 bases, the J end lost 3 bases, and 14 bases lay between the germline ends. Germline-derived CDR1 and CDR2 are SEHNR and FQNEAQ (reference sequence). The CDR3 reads CASSLRSGVLYNEQFF. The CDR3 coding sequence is TGTGCCAGCAGCTTACGTTCTGGTGTGCTCTACAATGAGCAGTTCTTC.

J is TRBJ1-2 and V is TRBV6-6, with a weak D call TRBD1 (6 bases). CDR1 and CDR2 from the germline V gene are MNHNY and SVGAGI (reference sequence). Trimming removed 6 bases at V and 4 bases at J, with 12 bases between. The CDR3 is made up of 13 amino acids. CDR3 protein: CASRPRTAYGYTF. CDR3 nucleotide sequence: TGTGCCAGCAGACCCCGGACAGCCTATGGCTACACCTTC.

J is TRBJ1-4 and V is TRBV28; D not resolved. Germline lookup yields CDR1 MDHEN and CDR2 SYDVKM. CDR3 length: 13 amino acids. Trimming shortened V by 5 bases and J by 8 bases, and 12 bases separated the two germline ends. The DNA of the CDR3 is TGTGCCAGCAGTCCGTTTGTCGACGAAAAACTGTTTTTT. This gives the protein CASSPFVDEKLFF.

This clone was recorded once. The CDR3: CASSQDTGGSEKLFF. Here the CDR3 DNA reads TGTGCCAGCAGCCAAGATACCGGGGGCAGTGAAAAACTGTTTTTT. The V gene is TRBV14, the J gene TRBJ1-4; possible D gene TRBD1, 6 bases. V lost 0 bases, J lost 7 bases, and 12 bases lay in between. The CDR3 covers 15 residues. Germline lookup yields CDR1 SGHDN and CDR2 FVKESK. The whole variable domain, remainder taken from reference TRBV14 and TRBJ1-4, is EAGVTQFPSHSVIEKGQTVTLRCDPISGHDNLYWYRRVMGKEIKFLLHFVKESKQDESGMPNNRFLAERTGGTYSTLKVQPAELEDSGVYFCASSQDTGGSEKLFFGSGTQLSVL.

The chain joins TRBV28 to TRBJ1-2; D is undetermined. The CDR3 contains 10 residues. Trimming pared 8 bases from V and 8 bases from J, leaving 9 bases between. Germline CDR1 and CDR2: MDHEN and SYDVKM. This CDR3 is CASGRRGYTF. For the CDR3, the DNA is TGTGCCAGCGGACGGAGAGGCTACACCTTC.

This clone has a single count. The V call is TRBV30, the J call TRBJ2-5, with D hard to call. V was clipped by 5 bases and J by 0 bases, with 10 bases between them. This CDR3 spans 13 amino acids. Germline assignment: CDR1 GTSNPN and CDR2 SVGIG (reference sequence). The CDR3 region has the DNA TGTGCCTGGGTCGGTGGTGACCAAGAGACCCAGTACTTC. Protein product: CAWVGGDQETQYF.

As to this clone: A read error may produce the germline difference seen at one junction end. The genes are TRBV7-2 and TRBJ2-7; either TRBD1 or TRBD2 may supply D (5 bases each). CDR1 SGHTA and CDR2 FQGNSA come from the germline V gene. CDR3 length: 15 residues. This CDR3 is CASSLAFGFLGTHDF. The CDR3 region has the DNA TGTGCCAGCAGCTTAGCCTTTGGCTTTCTGGGGACCCACGACTTC. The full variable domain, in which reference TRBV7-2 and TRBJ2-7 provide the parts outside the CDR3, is GAGVSQSPSNKVTEKGKDVELRCDPISGHTALYWYRQSLGQGLEFLIYFQGNSAPDKSGLPSDRFSAERTGGSVSTLTIQRTQQEDSAVYLCASSLAFGFLGTHDFGPGTRLTVT.

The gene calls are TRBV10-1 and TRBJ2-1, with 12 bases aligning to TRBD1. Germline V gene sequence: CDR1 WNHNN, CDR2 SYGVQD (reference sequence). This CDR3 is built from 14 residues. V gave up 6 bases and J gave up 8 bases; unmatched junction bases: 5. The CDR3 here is CASRAGTGGHEQFF. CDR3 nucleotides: TGCGCCAGCAGAGCCGGGACAGGGGGCCATGAGCAGTTCTTC.

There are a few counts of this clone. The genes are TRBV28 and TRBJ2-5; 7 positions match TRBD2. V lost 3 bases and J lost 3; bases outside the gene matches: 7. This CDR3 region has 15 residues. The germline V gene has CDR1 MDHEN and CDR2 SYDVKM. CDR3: CASSFWGGEEETQYF. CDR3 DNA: TGTGCCAGCAGTTTTTGGGGGGGGGAGGAAGAGACCCAGTACTTC.

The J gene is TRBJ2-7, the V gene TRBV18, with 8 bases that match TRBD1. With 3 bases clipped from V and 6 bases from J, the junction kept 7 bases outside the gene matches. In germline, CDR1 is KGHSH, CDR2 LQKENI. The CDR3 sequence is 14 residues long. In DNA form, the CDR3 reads TGTGCCAGCTCACCCGACAGGGGAGGTACCGAGCAGTACTTC. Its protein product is CASSPDRGGTEQYF.

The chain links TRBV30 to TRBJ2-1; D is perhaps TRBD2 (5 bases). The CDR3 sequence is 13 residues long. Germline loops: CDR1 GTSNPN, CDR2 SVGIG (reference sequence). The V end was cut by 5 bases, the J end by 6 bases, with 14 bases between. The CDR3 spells CAWDKWGVNEQFF. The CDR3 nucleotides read TGTGCCTGGGACAAGTGGGGAGTCAATGAGCAGTTCTTC.

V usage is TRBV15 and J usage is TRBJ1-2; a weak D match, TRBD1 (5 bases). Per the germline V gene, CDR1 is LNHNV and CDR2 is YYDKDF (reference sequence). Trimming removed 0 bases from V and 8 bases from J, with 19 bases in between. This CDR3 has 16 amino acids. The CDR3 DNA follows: TGTGCCACCAGCAGAGATCCCGACAGTTATAAGGGGGGCTACACCTTC. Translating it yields CATSRDPDSYKGGYTF.